These 8 T cell receptor beta chains were sequenced from one sample in a study of breast tumors, draining lymph nodes, adjacent tissues. Samples came from axillary lymph nodes draining the breast cancer. TCRdb passed the multiplex PCR reads through MiXCR, listing each CDR3 protein once. The sample carries about 200,000 distinct CDR3 sequences, under 40% recorded once. Sequenced input: axillary lymph node tissue. All receptors derive from a female donor with breast cancer. Some clones in this sample may be carry-over from other donors' samples.

The gene calls are TRBV19 and TRBJ2-5, with 8 bases identical to TRBD1. Germline V gene lookup returns CDR1 LNHDA and CDR2 SQIVND (reference sequence). The CDR3 consists of 13 residues. V shed 3 bases and J 5 bases; nucleotides not matched to a gene: 2. The CDR3 nucleotides are TGTGCCAGTAGTATTAGGACAGGGGAGACCCAGTACTTC. The encoded protein is CASSIRTGETQYF.

The rearrangement joins TRBV6-2 or TRBV6-3 to TRBJ2-5; D uncertain. CDR1 is MNHEY and CDR2 is SVGEGT in the germline V gene. V gave up 0 bases and J gave up 4 bases, with 6 bases separating them. The CDR3 contains 13 residues. The CDR3 coding sequence is TGTGCCAGCAGTTACTCTTGGGGAGAGACCCAGTACTTC. Translation gives CASSYSWGETQYF.

This clonotype occurred many times. The CDR3: CASQRQEGAYEQYF. The CDR3 nucleotides read TGTGCCAGCCAAAGACAGGAGGGGGCTTACGAGCAGTACTTC. V and J are TRBV4-2 and TRBJ2-7; D is perhaps TRBD1 (7 bases). V lost 8 bases to trimming and J lost 4 bases, with 18 bases between them. CDR3 length: 14 amino acids. Germline loops: CDR1 LGHNA, CDR2 YNFKEQ.

With respect to this clonotype: This CDR3 fails to terminate in the conserved phenylalanine or tryptophan, so it likely reflects a read error. This CDR3 is CASSHSAQQPQHS. CDR3 in DNA: TGTGCCAGCAGTCACTCGGCGCAGCAGCCCCAGCATTCT. This rearrangement joins TRBV6-5 to TRBJ1-5; D gene unclear. The CDR3 covers 13 residues. CDR1 is MNHEY and CDR2 is SVGAGI in the germline V gene.

The V gene is TRBV5-1, the J gene TRBJ1-5; 9 bases are a match to TRBD1. Trimming removed 4 bases from V and 1 base from J; junction bases left unmatched: 9. The CDR3 runs 17 residues. The germline CDR1 and CDR2 sequences are SGHRS and YFSETQ. CDR3 protein: CASSPKTGQGSNQPQHF. The DNA for the CDR3 is TGCGCCAGCAGCCCGAAGACAGGACAGGGGAGCAATCAGCCCCAGCATTTT.

This rearrangement joins TRBV7-2 to TRBJ2-2; no clear D. Germline CDR1 and CDR2: SGHTA and FQGNSA. The CDR3 contains 13 residues. V was shortened by 4 bases and J by 7 bases, with 10 bases between the two germline ends. In DNA form, the CDR3 reads TGTGCCAGCAGCTCCCTATACGTCGGGGAGCTGTTTTTT. It yields the protein CASSSLYVGELFF.

The V call is TRBV20-1, the J call TRBJ1-1, with TRBD1 matching 8 bases. With 3 bases clipped from V and 2 bases from J, the junction kept 11 bases outside the gene matches. Germline loops: CDR1 DFQATT, CDR2 SNEGSKA (reference sequence). CDR3 size: 16 residues. CDR3 sequence reads: CSARKQGAPQNTEAFF. DNA for the CDR3: TGCAGTGCTAGGAAGCAGGGGGCGCCCCAAAACACTGAAGCTTTCTTT.

At least ten counts were recorded for this clonotype. The rearrangement joins TRBV20-1 to TRBJ2-7, with TRBD1 matching over 9 bases. V dropped 7 bases and J dropped 5; count of bases not matched to a gene: 15. CDR1 and CDR2 (germline): DFQATT, SNEGSKA (reference sequence). The CDR3 loop spans 15 amino acids. Here the CDR3 reads CSVYIPGTGNDEQYF. The DNA for the CDR3 is TGCAGTGTTTACATCCCTGGGACAGGGAACGACGAGCAGTACTTC.